Listed below are T cell receptor beta chains from one sample, sequenced in a study of T cells in Graves' hyperthyroidism and ophthalmopathy. TCRdb analysed the multiplex PCR reads with MiXCR anew, one entry per CDR3 protein. The data contain about 720,000 distinct CDR3 sequences, approximately 16% of them seen just once; the ten biggest clones take up approximately 8.4%. The sequenced material came from blood. The receptors stem from a man younger than 30 with Graves' hyperthyroidism. Each CDR3 is given with its conserved first and last residue. D genes are given only for firm matches. Not every row has a clone size; where given, it reads once, few, many or a size class.

>TRBD1|TRBJ2-7|many|TRBV29-1
TGCAGCGCCGCCCGAGGGGACAGGGGCGGTGAGCAGTACTTC
CSAARGDRGGEQYF
>TRBD2|TRBJ2-7|many|TRBV20-1
TGCAGTGCTAGTGTACCTAGCGGCACCTTCTACGAGCAGTACTTC
CSASVPSGTFYEQYF
>.|TRBJ2-3|few|TRBV27
TGTGCCAGCAGGGGAGGACTGGTCCTCCCAGATACGCAGTATTTT
CASRGGLVLPDTQYF
>.|TRBJ2-7|few|TRBV4-3
TGCGCCAGCAGCCAAGACCGCCCGGGACGTCCGAACGAGCAGTACTTC
CASSQDRPGRPNEQYF
>.|TRBJ2-3|.|TRBV10-3
TGTGCCTGCTCCAGCAGGAATACAGATACGCAGTATTTT
CACSSRNTDTQYF
>.|TRBJ1-1|many|TRBV11-2
TGTGCCAGCAGCTCCCGGGTGACTGAAGCTTTCTTT
CASSSRVTEAFF
>.|TRBJ2-2|few|TRBV2
TGTGCCCCCGGGACTGTCACCGGGGAGCTGTTTTTT
CAPGTVTGELFF
>.|TRBJ1-1|.|TRBV19
TGTGCCAGTAGTTACATCAGGGCTGAAGCTTTCTTT
CASSYIRAEAFF
>.|TRBJ1-2|.|TRBV7-9
TGTGCCAGCAGCCCGGGCCCCTCGGGTGGCTACACCTTC
CASSPGPSGGYTF
>.|TRBJ2-3|many|TRBV5-6
TGTGCCAGCAGCTTGCGGCGGGGGCGCACAGATACGCAGTATTTT
CASSLRRGRTDTQYF
>TRBD1|TRBJ1-4|.|TRBV29-1
TGCAGCGGGAGGACAGGGCCTAGAGAAAAACTGTTTTTT
CSGRTGPREKLFF
>.|TRBJ2-7|few|TRBV30
TGTGCCTGGAGTATGGCGGGACCCTTCTACGAGCAGTACTTC
CAWSMAGPFYEQYF
>.|TRBJ2-7|few|TRBV20-1
TGCAGTGCCGAACCCGGGACACTCAATTCCTACGAGCAGTACTTC
CSAEPGTLNSYEQYF
>.|TRBJ1-2|.|TRBV28
TGTGCCAGCAGTTTCCGCTTGCGGCAGGGATCGTCGGGTGGCTACACCTTC
CASSFRLRQGSSGGYTF
>TRBD1|TRBJ2-1|few|TRBV7-6
TGTGCCAGCAGCTTAAACTGGGGACAGTACAATGAGCAGTTCTTC
CASSLNWGQYNEQFF
>TRBD2|TRBJ2-5|many|TRBV6-2/TRBV6-3
TGTGCCAGCAGTCCCCAGGCTAGCGGGATGGTGGAGACCCAGTACTTC
CASSPQASGMVETQYF
>.|TRBJ2-1|.|TRBV7-9
TGTGCCAGCAGACATACGCTCCTCGATGAGCAGTTCTTC
CASRHTLLDEQFF
>.|TRBJ2-1|.|TRBV5-1
TGCGCCAGCAGCTTGGGGGCGGACTCCCCCGAAGGTCAGTTCTTC
CASSLGADSPEGQFF
>TRBD2|TRBJ2-1|.|TRBV7-9
TGTGCCAGCAGCTTAGGGGGGGGAGTCCAGCGCGATGAGCAGTTCTTC
CASSLGGGVQRDEQFF
>.|TRBJ2-3|few|TRBV6-5
TGTGCCAGCAGTTACTCGGAACTGGCAGATACGCAGTATTTT
CASSYSELADTQYF
>TRBD1|TRBJ2-5|many|TRBV12-3/TRBV12-4
TGTGCCAGCACCTTCTCGACAGGGGCAGAGACCCAGTACTTC
CASTFSTGAETQYF
>.|TRBJ2-7|many|TRBV7-2
TGTGCCAGCAGCTTAAGGGCAGGGACCTCCTACGAGCAGTACTTC
CASSLRAGTSYEQYF
>TRBD2|TRBJ2-7|.|TRBV3-1
TGTGCCAGCAGCCCACCCAGGACTAGCGGGATACCGTACGAGCAGTACTTC
CASSPPRTSGIPYEQYF
>.|TRBJ1-1|many|TRBV7-9
TGTGCCAGCAGCCCTTGGACAGAGGGAAACACTGAAGCTTTCTTT
CASSPWTEGNTEAFF
>.|TRBJ2-5|many|TRBV28
TGTGCCAGCAGTGCTGACAGCTACCAAGAGACCCAGTACTTC
CASSADSYQETQYF
>.|TRBJ2-3|many|TRBV24-1
TGTGCCACCAGTGATCCGGGACGCCCAAGCACAGATACGCAGTATTTT
CATSDPGRPSTDTQYF
>.|TRBJ2-1|many|TRBV28
TGTGCCAGCAGCCAAAAAATCCTTGGACAGCCCACCTACAATGAGCAGTTCTTC
CASSQKILGQPTYNEQFF
>.|TRBJ2-4|.|TRBV29-1
TGCAGCGCGTTAACTCTAGCCAAAAACATTCAGTACTTC
CSALTLAKNIQYF
>.|TRBJ1-2|many|TRBV5-1
TGCGCCAGCACATCAACAGCTAACTATGGCTACACCTTC
CASTSTANYGYTF
>.|TRBJ2-1|many|TRBV10-3
TGTGCCATCAGTGACAGGCCTTCCTACAATGAGCAGTTCTTC
CAISDRPSYNEQFF
>TRBD2|TRBJ2-7|few|TRBV6-1
TGTGCCAGCAGCTTGGACGGGGGACTACTACGCGAGCAGTACTTC
CASSLDGGLLREQYF
>.|TRBJ2-7|.|TRBV27
TGTGCCAGCAGTGCGGGGCCCTCCTACGAGCAGTGCTTC
CASSAGPSYEQCF
>TRBD2|TRBJ2-3|.|TRBV4-1
TGCGCCAGCAGCCACCATAGCGGGGCCGGGGAAGATACGCAGTATTTT
CASSHHSGAGEDTQYF
>.|TRBJ2-6|many|TRBV7-3
TGTGCCAGCAGCTTAACAGGGCAGGCTTTCTCTGGGGCCAACGTCCTGACTTTC
CASSLTGQAFSGANVLTF
>.|TRBJ1-3|many|TRBV28
TGTGCCAGCAGTTCACCTCAGGGTTTCAGGGGAAACACCATATATTTT
CASSSPQGFRGNTIYF
>TRBD2|TRBJ2-3|many|TRBV30
TGTGCCTGGAGCCTAGCGGGAGTGGCGCAGTATTTT
CAWSLAGVAQYF
>TRBD2|TRBJ2-7|few|TRBV19
TGTGCCAGTACCCCGGCGGGCGGAGCGGGATACGAGCAGTACTTC
CASTPAGGAGYEQYF
>.|TRBJ1-2|few|TRBV7-9
TGTGCCAGCAGCGCGGGGGACACTCCCTATGGCTACACCTTC
CASSAGDTPYGYTF
>.|TRBJ2-2|many|TRBV3-1
TGTGCCAGCAGCCCCCAGGGAGAGGACGGCACCGGGGAGCTGTTTTTT
CASSPQGEDGTGELFF
>TRBD1|TRBJ2-1|.|TRBV6-1
TGTGCCAGCAGATTCCGGGACAGGGAACGTTGGGAGCAGTTCTTC
CASRFRDRERWEQFF
>.|TRBJ2-1|.|TRBV13
TGTGCCAGCAGCTCCTTAACTGAGCAGTTCTTC
CASSSLTEQFF
>TRBD2|TRBJ2-1|.|TRBV9
TGTGCCAGCAGTGTAGGAGGGAGGGGCAATGAGCAGTTCTTC
CASSVGGRGNEQFF
>.|TRBJ1-1|few|TRBV20-1
TGCAGTGCCCCACCGGGAGTGACTGAAGCTTTCTTT
CSAPPGVTEAFF
>.|TRBJ1-6|few|TRBV6-1
TGTGCCAGCAGTGTGTCCGGGACCGCGGCCTGGAGCTCCTATAATTCACCCCTCCACTTT
CASSVSGTAAWSSYNSPLHF
>.|TRBJ2-2|few|TRBV5-4
TGTGCCAGCAGCTTGGGGGGAACAGGGACCGGGGAGCTGTTTTTT
CASSLGGTGTGELFF
>TRBD1|TRBJ1-2|.|TRBV20-1
TGCAGTGCCGTCCCTCCAGGGGGCTTCTATGGCTACACCTTC
CSAVPPGGFYGYTF
>TRBD1|TRBJ1-6|.|TRBV4-1
TGTGCCAGCAGCCAGGGGGATTGGGTCGATTCGGGTTCACCCCTCCACTTT
CASSQGDWVDSGSPLHF
>.|TRBJ1-5|few|TRBV12-3/TRBV12-4
TGTGCCAGCACCCTTTGGGGGGCGGATCAGCCCCAGCATTTT
CASTLWGADQPQHF
>TRBD1|TRBJ1-1|few|TRBV20-1
TGCAGTGCACGCCGGGACAGTTCTATGGTCTTCTTT
CSARRDSSMVFF